The 31 T cell receptor beta chains reported below all come from one sample, sequenced in a study of Ad26.COV2.S vaccination and SARS-CoV-2 variants. Treatment reported: around 19 received Ad26.COV2.S at low or high dose, single or two shots; a few received placebo; per-sample allocation not given. Sampling took place 63 days after the first vaccine or placebo injection. TCRdb keeps only in-frame clones here, not all; method: immunoSEQ multiplex PCR. There are 400,000 to 500,000 clones in the sample; 89% occur only once, and 2% to 3% lies in the top ten. The material sequenced was peripheral blood, taken in a trial of Ad26.COV2.S vaccine versus placebo. All receptors come from a person aged 18-65 years who received the Ad26.COV2.S COVID-19 vaccine or a placebo.

The chain employs TRBV10-3 and TRBJ2-3, with D perhaps TRBD1 (5 bases). The CDR3 extends over 17 amino acids. Between the trimmed V and J ends, which lost 3 bases and 2 bases, there was a span of 18 bases. CDR1 is ENHRY, CDR2 SYGVKD, per germline. CDR3 region: CAISDPSPGWNTDTQYF. DNA for the CDR3: TGTGCCATCAGTGACCCCTCCCCAGGGTGGAACACAGATACGCAGTATTTT.

This clone showed up just once. This sequence joins TRBV20-1 and TRBJ2-3; D remains unclear. Trimming took 3 bases from V and 3 from J, leaving 10 bases between them. The CDR3 extends over 13 amino acids. Germline V gene sequence: CDR1 DFQATT, CDR2 SNEGSKA (reference sequence). CDR3 nucleotide sequence: TGCAGTGCTAGTTGGTCTCAAACAGATACGCAGTATTTT. It is translated as CSASWSQTDTQYF.

This clone was seen just once. The chain links TRBV3-1 (or the pseudogene TRBV3-2) to TRBJ1-2; 7 bases line up with TRBD1. Losses at the gene ends were 8 bases for V and 4 bases for J; bases not matched to a gene: 4. The CDR3 runs 12 residues. CDR1 and CDR2 from the germline V gene are LGHDT and YNNKEL (reference sequence). CDR3 nucleotide sequence: TGTGCCAGCGGGGGACAGATCTATGGCTACACCTTC. It translates to CASGGQIYGYTF.

The gene calls are TRBV13 and TRBJ2-1; D call uncertain. This CDR3 is 15 amino acids long. Trimming removed 5 bases at V and 5 bases at J, with 16 bases between. The V gene's germline CDR1 is PRHDT and CDR2 FYEKMQ (reference sequence). CDR3 residues: CASSPDPSPDNEQFF. The CDR3 DNA is TGTGCCAGCAGCCCGGACCCCTCCCCTGACAATGAGCAGTTCTTC.

The V gene is TRBV3-1 (or the pseudogene TRBV3-2), the J gene TRBJ2-3; maybe TRBD2 (6 bases). In germline, CDR1 is LGHDT, CDR2 YNNKEL (reference sequence). This CDR3 is 16 amino acids long. V lost 0 bases, J lost 1 base, and 11 bases lay in between. CDR3 sequence: CASSQEWRDGTDTQYF. DNA of the CDR3: TGTGCCAGCAGCCAAGAATGGAGGGATGGCACAGATACGCAGTATTTT.

The chain links TRBV6-5 to TRBJ1-1, with 8 bases lining up with TRBD1. V trimming: 2 bases; J trimming: 9 bases; junction bases outside the gene matches: 5. CDR1 is MNHEY and CDR2 is SVGAGI in the germline V gene. The length of the CDR3 is 13 residues. The chain's CDR3 is CASSYHGQGQAFF. DNA of the CDR3: TGTGCCAGCAGTTACCACGGACAGGGACAAGCTTTCTTT.

About this clone itself: Distinct nucleotide sequences in the sample also encode this CDR3. The chain links TRBV3-1 (or the pseudogene TRBV3-2) to TRBJ2-5, with D possibly called TRBD1 or TRBD2 (6 bases each). The germline V and J ends were trimmed by 4 bases and 3 bases, with 9 bases remaining between them. From germline, CDR1 is LGHDT and CDR2 YNNKEL (reference sequence). The CDR3 length is 13 residues. CDR3 nucleotide sequence: TGTGCCAGCAGCCGGAGGGGGGAAGAGACCCAGTACTTC. Protein sequence: CASSRRGEETQYF.

V is TRBV5-8 and J is TRBJ1-3; D possibly corresponds to TRBD1 (5 bases). The V and J ends lost 0 bases and 1 base respectively, with 14 bases between them. Germline V gene sequence: CDR1 SGHTS, CDR2 YDEGEE. The CDR3 extends over 17 amino acids. The chain's CDR3 is CASSLDIGDLSGNTIYF. CDR3 coding DNA: TGTGCCAGCAGCTTGGATATCGGGGACTTATCTGGAAACACCATATATTTT.

The rearrangement links TRBV5-5 to TRBJ2-3; weak D call: TRBD2 (6 bases). This CDR3 comprises 14 residues. V lost 4 bases, J lost 1 base, and 10 bases lay in between. From germline, CDR1 is SGHKS and CDR2 YYEKEE (reference sequence). The CDR3 coding sequence is TGTGCCAGCAGCCCCTGGGGGGGCACAGATACGCAGTATTTT. Protein product: CASSPWGGTDTQYF.

The chain employs TRBV7-8 and TRBJ1-2; no reliable D call. Deletions cut 2 bases from V and 4 bases from J, with 14 bases between. The CDR3 totals 15 residues. CDR1 is SGHVS and CDR2 is FQNEAQ in the germline V gene. DNA for the CDR3: TGTGCCAGCAGCTTACGGGGTGAATCCGGCTATGGCTACACCTTC. Protein sequence: CASSLRGESGYGYTF.

The chain employs TRBV14 and TRBJ2-1; 14 nucleotides match TRBD2. J gave up 7 bases and V 3 bases, and 11 bases lay outside the gene matches. This CDR3 has 18 residues. CDR1 SGHDN and CDR2 FVKESK come from the germline V gene. The CDR3, as DNA: TGTGCCAGCAGCCAGCTGATATCCGGGACTAGCGGGAGAAATGAGCAGTTCTTC. Translated: CASSQLISGTSGRNEQFF.

V is TRBV6-6 and J is TRBJ1-5, with D possibly TRBD1 on 6 matching bases. From germline, CDR1 is MNHNY and CDR2 SVGAGI (reference sequence). V was cut by 5 bases and J by 1 base, with 9 bases left in between. This CDR3 contains 14 residues. For the CDR3, the DNA is TGTGCCAGCAGTCAACAGGGAAGCAATCAGCCCCAGCATTTT. This codes for CASSQQGSNQPQHF.

The J gene is TRBJ1-2, the V gene TRBV28; D may be TRBD1 (6 bases). Germline loops: CDR1 MDHEN, CDR2 SYDVKM. V lost 4 bases to trimming and J lost 5 bases, with 23 bases between them. The CDR3 has 17 residues. The CDR3 nucleotides read TGTGCCAGCAGTTCACCCAGAAACGCCGACAGGTCTTATGGCTACACCTTC. Amino acids: CASSSPRNADRSYGYTF.

This clone appeared once. The chain recombines TRBV11-3 with TRBJ2-2, with no clear D. Germline values: CDR1 SGHNT, CDR2 YENEEA. The CDR3 is 14 residues long. Trimming took 9 bases from V and 0 from J, leaving 11 bases between them. CDR3 DNA: TGTGCCAGTAACGGCGGTGCGAACACCGGGGAGCTGTTTTTT. As protein: CASNGGANTGELFF.

The rearrangement joins TRBV5-1 to TRBJ1-2; 8 bases map to TRBD1. This CDR3 has 16 amino acids. J gave up 3 bases and V 1 base, and 8 bases lay outside the gene matches. Germline lookup yields CDR1 SGHRS and CDR2 YFSETQ. The CDR3 protein is CASSLLRTGLHYGYTF. CDR3 DNA: TGCGCCAGCAGCTTGCTCCGGACAGGGTTACACTATGGCTACACCTTC.

The V call is TRBV2, the J call TRBJ1-4; TRBD1 aligns across 7 bases. Looked up from germline, CDR1 is SNHLY and CDR2 is FYNNEI. The V gene end was trimmed by 5 bases and the J gene end by 3 bases; junction bases not matched to a gene: 18. The CDR3 spans 19 residues. This CDR3 reads CASSFLPGQTTSANEKLFF. CDR3 bases: TGTGCCAGCAGTTTTCTCCCGGGACAGACTACCTCGGCTAATGAAAAACTGTTTTTT.

This clone has just one count. The chain combines TRBV28 with TRBJ2-3; D ambiguous. V gave up 2 bases and J gave up 5 bases, with 14 bases separating them. CDR1 and CDR2 from the germline V gene are MDHEN and SYDVKM. The CDR3 runs 15 residues. The CDR3 protein is CASSLEQTSLDTQYF. The CDR3 DNA follows: TGTGCCAGCAGTTTAGAACAGACAAGTTTAGATACGCAGTATTTT.

This clone was recorded once. This sequence joins TRBV28 and TRBJ2-1; 8 bases are a match to TRBD1. CDR1 is MDHEN and CDR2 is SYDVKM in the germline V gene. CDR3 length: 15 amino acids. The junction had 8 bases not matched to a gene; V was cut back by 5 bases and J by 5 bases. The CDR3 bases are TGTGCCAGCAGTATACACAGGGGGGTAAACAATGAGCAGTTCTTC. It codes for CASSIHRGVNNEQFF. Looking up the rest from reference TRBV28 and TRBJ2-1 gives the full variable domain: DVKVTQSSRYLVKRTGEKVFLECVQDMDHENMFWYRQDPGLGLRLIYFSYDVKMKEKGDIPEGYSVSREKKERFSLILESASTNQTSMYLCASSIHRGVNNEQFFGPGTRLTVL.

V is TRBV9 and J is TRBJ2-3; possible D gene TRBD2, 6 bases. CDR3 size: 15 residues. Germline V CDR1 and CDR2: SGDLS, YYNGEE. V lost 3 bases, J lost 1 base, and 12 bases lay in between. CDR3 nucleotides: TGTGCCAGCAGCGGGCGGGGTGGCGGCACAGATACGCAGTATTTT. Amino acid sequence: CASSGRGGGTDTQYF.

The V and J genes are TRBV4-2 and TRBJ2-1; no clear D. V was cut by 0 bases and J by 5 bases, with 8 bases left in between. Germline values: CDR1 LGHNA, CDR2 YNFKEQ. The CDR3 totals 14 residues. CDR3 nucleotides: TGTGCCAGCAGCCAAGATCCGCTAAACAATGAGCAGTTCTTC. Translated, it gives CASSQDPLNNEQFF.

The chain recombines TRBV7-9 with TRBJ2-7, with 10 bases aligning to TRBD1. The CDR3 sequence is 13 residues long. V lost 9 bases and J lost 4; bases outside the gene matches: 6. Germline loops: CDR1 SEHNR, CDR2 FQNEAQ (reference sequence). The CDR3 region is CASEGQGLYEQYF. The CDR3 region has the DNA TGTGCCAGTGAGGGACAGGGGCTGTACGAGCAGTACTTC.

V is TRBV7-8 and J is TRBJ1-1; D unresolved. The CDR3 is made up of 13 amino acids. CDR1 SGHVS and CDR2 FQNEAQ come from the germline V gene. Trimming removed 1 base from V and 1 base from J, with 4 bases in between. DNA of the CDR3: TGTGCCAGCAGCTTAGACAGGAACACTGAAGCTTTCTTT. Residues: CASSLDRNTEAFF. The entire variable domain, with the rest obtained from reference TRBV7-8 and TRBJ1-1, is as follows: GAGVSQSPRYKVAKRGQDVALRCDPISGHVSLFWYQQALGQGPEFLTYFQNEAQLDKSGLPSDRFFAERPEGSVSTLKIQRTQQEDSAVYLCASSLDRNTEAFFGQGTRLTVV.

V is TRBV7-8 and J is TRBJ1-2, with 8 nucleotides matching TRBD1. CDR3 size: 14 residues. CDR1 and CDR2 (germline): SGHVS, FQNEAQ. J gave up 4 bases and V 4 bases, and 5 bases lay outside the gene matches. The CDR3 DNA reads TGTGCCAGCAGCTCCCGACAGGGGAGCTATGGCTACACCTTC. Its protein is CASSSRQGSYGYTF. Drawing the rest from reference TRBV7-8 and TRBJ1-2, the complete variable domain is GAGVSQSPRYKVAKRGQDVALRCDPISGHVSLFWYQQALGQGPEFLTYFQNEAQLDKSGLPSDRFFAERPEGSVSTLKIQRTQQEDSAVYLCASSSRQGSYGYTFGSGTRLTVV.

The gene calls are TRBV6-5 and TRBJ1-1; D may be TRBD1 (5 bases). V lost 2 bases, J lost 6 bases, and 10 bases lay in between. Germline loops: CDR1 MNHEY, CDR2 SVGAGI. This CDR3 is 13 amino acids long. CDR3 amino acids: CASSYLGDSEAFF. CDR3 DNA sequence: TGTGCCAGCAGTTACCTCGGGGACTCTGAAGCTTTCTTT.

This rearrangement joins TRBV5-1 to TRBJ2-5; perhaps D is TRBD1 or TRBD2 (5 bases each). The CDR3 totals 15 residues. V was shortened by 4 bases and J by 3 bases, with 16 bases between the two germline ends. From germline, CDR1 is SGHRS and CDR2 YFSETQ. DNA of the CDR3: TGCGCCAGCAGCCGGGGCAGTGGGTTCGAAGAGACCCAGTACTTC. Translated, it gives CASSRGSGFEETQYF.

The V gene is TRBV4-2, the J gene TRBJ1-2; 7 bases are a match to TRBD1. This CDR3 spans 16 amino acids. Unmatched junction bases numbered 5, after V lost 1 base and J lost 0 bases. Germline values: CDR1 LGHNA, CDR2 YNFKEQ. In DNA form, the CDR3 reads TGTGCCAGCAGCCAAGTTGGACAGGCCCCTAACTATGGCTACACCTTC. It codes for CASSQVGQAPNYGYTF.

This clone was picked up a small number of times. The sample carries other DNA sequences with the same CDR3. The chain carries TRBV5-1 and TRBJ2-2; tentatively, D is TRBD1 (6 bases). The CDR3 loop spans 14 amino acids. Germline lookup yields CDR1 SGHRS and CDR2 YFSETQ. The ends were cut back, 3 bases at V and 1 base at J, with 7 bases in the middle. The CDR3, as DNA: TGCGCCAGCAGCTCGGGACAGAACACCGGGGAGCTGTTTTTT. Protein product: CASSSGQNTGELFF.

V usage is TRBV4-2 and J usage is TRBJ2-7; 7 nucleotides line up with TRBD1. The CDR3 totals 16 residues. The germline V gene has CDR1 LGHNA and CDR2 YNFKEQ. V lost 2 bases and J lost 5; bases outside the gene matches: 12. The CDR3 region has the DNA TGTGCCAGCAGCCAATACCCTTTGAACAGGGGTAACGAGCAGTACTTC. It is translated as CASSQYPLNRGNEQYF.

The chain joins TRBV19 to TRBJ2-7, with TRBD2 identical over 9 bases. In germline, CDR1 is LNHDA, CDR2 SQIVND (reference sequence). CDR3 length equals 15 residues. Losses at the gene ends were 4 bases for V and 4 bases for J; bases not matched to a gene: 8. As DNA, the CDR3 is TGTGCCAGTAGTAACTCACGCGGGGGGGCTTACGAGCAGTACTTC. This encodes CASSNSRGGAYEQYF.

The V and J genes are TRBV12-3 or TRBV12-4 and TRBJ1-3; D gene unclear. The CDR3 loop spans 11 amino acids. V lost 6 bases and J 11 bases, leaving 11 bases between the germline ends. CDR3 region: CASRAGRAIYF. CDR3 nucleotide sequence: TGTGCCAGCAGGGCCGGAAGGGCCATATATTTT.

The chain recombines TRBV7-2 with TRBJ2-5; D is ambiguous. The V end lost 5 bases, the J end lost 5 bases, and 9 bases lay between the germline ends. CDR1 is SGHTA and CDR2 is FQGNSA in the germline V gene. This CDR3 is 12 amino acids long. Here the CDR3 DNA reads TGTGCCAGCAGCCTCCTTCGGGAGACCCAGTACTTC. Translating it yields CASSLLRETQYF.